The 28 T cell receptor beta chains listed next were all sequenced from one sample in a study of a mutant IDH1 vaccine in newly diagnosed glioma. Some clones are missing from TCRdb's copy, which holds only in-frame ones; the method was immunoSEQ multiplex PCR. Altogether about 98,000 clones are present, around nine tenths being singletons, with the ten largest covering roughly 0.54%. Time point specified: baseline, week 1 (first vaccination visit). Treatment of the sample: pre-vaccination baseline after standard-of-care therapy. The sequencing here drew on PBMCs, taken from a glioma patient treated with radiotherapy, temozolomide or both. These receptors were taken from a woman aged 45-65 years with glioma.

V usage is TRBV19 and J usage is TRBJ2-1, with D possibly being TRBD1 (5 bases). The CDR3 consists of 15 residues. Germline V CDR1 and CDR2: LNHDA, SQIVND (reference sequence). V shed 7 bases and J shed 0 bases, with 13 bases lying between them. CDR3 nucleotide sequence: TGTGCCAGTACCCGGACACAGAGCTCCTACAATGAGCAGTTCTTC. Amino acids: CASTRTQSSYNEQFF.

This clone showed up just a few times. J is TRBJ1-1 and V is TRBV5-1; the D is unclear. V lost 2 bases, J lost 1 base, and 6 bases lay in between. The CDR3 is 13 residues long. Looked up from germline, CDR1 is SGHRS and CDR2 is YFSETQ. The CDR3 is CASSFERNTEAFF. The DNA of the CDR3 is TGCGCCAGCAGCTTCGAGAGGAACACTGAAGCTTTCTTT.

The gene calls are TRBV5-1 and TRBJ2-7, with D possibly matching TRBD2 (5 bases). Germline-derived CDR1 and CDR2 are SGHRS and YFSETQ. CDR3 length equals 14 residues. Deletions cut 4 bases from V and 3 bases from J, with 14 bases between. The CDR3 DNA reads TGCGCCAGCAGCCCCCGCGGGCCTGGCTACGAGCAGTACTTC. Translating gives CASSPRGPGYEQYF.

The V and J genes are TRBV5-1 and TRBJ1-2, with D possibly matching TRBD1 (5 bases). The germline CDR1 and CDR2 sequences are SGHRS and YFSETQ. CDR3 length: 13 amino acids. Deletions cut 4 bases from V and 8 bases from J, with 15 bases between. The DNA for the CDR3 is TGCGCCAGCAGCCCCGGGGGGATCACAGGCTACACCTTC. This gives the protein CASSPGGITGYTF.

The chain employs TRBV5-4 and TRBJ1-2; D may be TRBD1 (6 bases). V was clipped by 1 base and J by 7 bases, with 14 bases between them. The CDR3 is 14 residues long. Per germline, CDR1 SGHNT and CDR2 YYREEE (reference sequence). CDR3 nucleotides: TGTGCCAGCAGCTTGTCGGGACAACAGAGTGGCTACACCTTC. This sequence encodes CASSLSGQQSGYTF.

The gene calls are TRBV7-2 and TRBJ2-5; 11 bases map to TRBD2. V shed 2 bases, J shed 1 base, and the junction held 0 bases outside the gene matches. The CDR3 length is 15 residues. Germline assignment: CDR1 SGHTA and CDR2 FQGNSA. CDR3 region: CASSLTSGSQETQYF. For the CDR3, the DNA is TGTGCCAGCAGCTTAACTAGCGGGAGCCAAGAGACCCAGTACTTC.

The CDR3 DNA follows: TGTGCCAGCAGTTTGGCCCAGGGGGAGGGGGATGAGCAGTTCTTC. Protein sequence: CASSLAQGEGDEQFF. The chain carries TRBV28 and TRBJ2-1; D possibly matches TRBD1 or TRBD2 (7 bases each). This CDR3 is 15 amino acids long. Trimming took 3 bases from V and 8 from J, leaving 17 bases between them. The germline gives CDR1 MDHEN, CDR2 SYDVKM.

The CDR3 DNA reads as TGTGCCAGCAGCTTCTTCGGCAGAGATAACTATGGCTACACCTTC. Protein product: CASSFFGRDNYGYTF. The V gene is TRBV7-9, the J gene TRBJ1-2; no clear D. The CDR3 has 15 residues. CDR1 and CDR2 from the germline V gene are SEHNR and FQNEAQ (reference sequence). V lost 3 bases and J lost 1, with 12 bases in between.

This clone was counted once. V is TRBV5-4 and J is TRBJ1-1; D not certain. The CDR3 length is 14 residues. CDR1 is SGHNT, CDR2 YYREEE, per germline (reference sequence). The germline V and J ends were trimmed by 3 bases and 0 bases, with 9 bases remaining between them. CDR3 residues: CASSWGALNTEAFF. CDR3 DNA sequence: TGTGCCAGCAGCTGGGGTGCCCTGAACACTGAAGCTTTCTTT.

This clone was picked up a small number of times. This sequence joins TRBV4-1 and TRBJ2-3; D might be TRBD2 (6 bases). This CDR3 contains 17 residues. Trimming shortened V by 6 bases and J by 4 bases, and 23 bases separated the two germline ends. Germline V lookup: CDR1 MGHRA, CDR2 YSYEKL. Here the CDR3 reads CASRGLGAEGMADTQYF. CDR3 DNA: TGCGCCAGCAGGGGACTGGGAGCGGAGGGGATGGCAGATACGCAGTATTTT.

A remark on this clone: A junction boundary mismatches the germline segment, possibly from a read error. The CDR3 DNA follows: TGCAGCATTGATGGGACTGGATACGAGCAGTACTTC. Amino acids: CSIDGTGYEQYF. V gene TRBV29-1 combines with J gene TRBJ2-7, with a possible D match to TRBD2 (6 bases). The germline V gene encodes CDR1 SQVTM and CDR2 ANQGSEA. The CDR3 runs to 12 residues.

The gene calls are TRBV27 and TRBJ2-1; the D is unclear. Per germline, CDR1 MNHEY and CDR2 SMNVEV (reference sequence). Trimming left V 3 bases short and J 2 bases short, with 8 bases between. The CDR3 consists of 14 residues. The CDR3 region is CASSLRSTYNEQFF. As DNA, the CDR3 is TGTGCCAGCAGTTTGAGGAGTACCTACAATGAGCAGTTCTTC.

J is TRBJ2-7 and V is TRBV10-3, with 8 bases identical to TRBD1. The CDR3 consists of 15 residues. Germline V gene lookup returns CDR1 ENHRY and CDR2 SYGVKD. Unmatched junction bases numbered 8, after V lost 6 bases and J lost 1 base. CDR3 amino acids: CAIRTKTGESYEQYF. The CDR3 coding sequence is TGTGCCATCAGGACCAAGACAGGGGAGTCCTACGAGCAGTACTTC.

Remarks on this clone: Different DNA sequences within this sample yield the same CDR3. The rearrangement joins TRBV19 to TRBJ2-5, with TRBD2 matching 7 bases. Germline CDR1 LNHDA, CDR2 SQIVND (reference sequence). The CDR3 length is 14 residues. Losses at the gene ends were 5 bases for V and 9 bases for J; bases not matched to a gene: 12. CDR3 amino acids: CASSLAGDREAQYF. CDR3 coding DNA: TGTGCCAGTAGTCTGGCGGGAGATCGAGAAGCCCAGTACTTC.

This rearrangement joins TRBV5-5 to TRBJ1-2, with TRBD1 matching over 9 bases. The CDR3 is 17 amino acids. Germline V gene sequence: CDR1 SGHKS, CDR2 YYEKEE (reference sequence). V trimming: 1 base; J trimming: 0 bases; junction bases outside the gene matches: 7. The CDR3 DNA reads as TGTGCCAGCAGCTTGACGCCGGGACAGGGTACTAACTATGGCTACACCTTC. It specifies CASSLTPGQGTNYGYTF.

The chain links TRBV15 to TRBJ2-3; 10 bases fit TRBD2. CDR1 LNHNV and CDR2 YYDKDF come from the germline V gene (reference sequence). The V and J ends lost 8 bases and 4 bases, in that order; junction bases with no gene match: 6. This CDR3 spans 14 amino acids. The CDR3, as DNA: TGTGCCACCCTCCTAGCGGGAGACCCAGATACGCAGTATTTT. It specifies CATLLAGDPDTQYF.

The chain couples TRBV10-2 to TRBJ1-2; weak D call: TRBD1 (5 bases). The ends were cut back, 3 bases at V and 4 bases at J, with 9 bases in the middle. Germline V gives CDR1 WSHSY, CDR2 SAAADI. The CDR3 sequence is 13 residues long. The CDR3 here is CASSDRGSYGYTF. CDR3 in DNA: TGCGCCAGCAGTGATAGGGGTAGCTATGGCTACACCTTC.

V and J are TRBV7-3 and TRBJ2-3; D assignment may be TRBD1 or TRBD2 (5 bases each). The germline V gene has CDR1 SGHTA and CDR2 FQGTGA. Trimming removed 5 bases at V and 3 bases at J, with 12 bases between. This CDR3 is built from 14 residues. The CDR3 DNA reads TGTGCCAGCAGCCCCTCGAGGGGAACAGATACGCAGTATTTT. It encodes CASSPSRGTDTQYF. The whole variable domain, filled in from reference TRBV7-3 and TRBJ2-3, reads GAGVSQTPSNKVTEKGKYVELRCDPISGHTALYWYRQSLGQGPEFLIYFQGTGAADDSGLPNDRFFAVRPEGSVSTLKIQRTERGDSAVYLCASSPSRGTDTQYFGPGTRLTVL.

This sequence joins TRBV5-1 and TRBJ2-1; perhaps TRBD2 as D (5 bases). This CDR3 spans 15 amino acids. Between the trimmed V and J ends, which lost 0 bases and 5 bases, there was a span of 12 bases. From germline, CDR1 is SGHRS and CDR2 YFSETQ. The CDR3 is CASSLDVGIHNEQFF. CDR3 in DNA: TGCGCCAGCAGCTTGGACGTCGGGATCCACAATGAGCAGTTCTTC.

The chain joins TRBV19 to TRBJ2-1; D perhaps matches TRBD2 (5 bases). Germline V gives CDR1 LNHDA, CDR2 SQIVND (reference sequence). Trimming removed 2 bases from V and 4 bases from J, with 12 bases in between. The CDR3 has 15 residues. CDR3 in DNA: TGTGCCAGTAGTATATCGGTAGAGGGATACAATGAGCAGTTCTTC. Protein product: CASSISVEGYNEQFF.

The V call is TRBV19, the J call TRBJ1-1; D gene ambiguous. Germline CDR1 LNHDA, CDR2 SQIVND (reference sequence). CDR3 size: 14 residues. The V and J ends lost 2 bases and 5 bases respectively, with 12 bases between them. Here the CDR3 reads CASSINSWRTEAFF. The CDR3 DNA sequence: TGTGCCAGTAGTATAAACAGCTGGCGTACTGAAGCTTTCTTT.

This chain uses TRBV10-3 with TRBJ2-3; 7 bases agree with TRBD2. Germline V CDR1 and CDR2: ENHRY, SYGVKD. The CDR3 has 18 amino acids. Germline trimming cut 0 bases from V and 1 base from J; bases unmatched to any gene: 10. The CDR3 sequence is CAISESLKTSWGTDTQYF. Here the CDR3 DNA reads TGTGCCATCAGTGAGTCGCTGAAGACTAGCTGGGGCACAGATACGCAGTATTTT.

The V and J genes are TRBV7-9 and TRBJ2-5, with D maybe TRBD1 (7 bases). V shed 1 base and J shed 5 bases, with 14 bases lying between them. This CDR3 comprises 15 residues. Per germline, CDR1 SEHNR and CDR2 FQNEAQ (reference sequence). The CDR3 sequence is CASSLGLGGSETQYF. CDR3 DNA: TGTGCCAGCAGCTTAGGACTAGGGGGCTCCGAGACCCAGTACTTC.

The chain is built from TRBV27 and TRBJ1-2; D is unresolved. Looked up from germline, CDR1 is MNHEY and CDR2 is SMNVEV (reference sequence). This CDR3 has 12 residues. Trimming shortened V by 4 bases and J by 1 base, and 4 bases separated the two germline ends. The chain's CDR3 is CASSSNNYGYTF. CDR3 sequence (DNA): TGTGCCAGCAGTTCAAATAACTATGGCTACACCTTC.

The gene calls are TRBV10-2 and TRBJ2-3; perhaps D is TRBD1 or TRBD2 (5 bases each). The CDR3 has 16 residues. Germline loops: CDR1 WSHSY, CDR2 SAAADI. Trimming left V 2 bases short and J 6 bases short, with 18 bases between. CDR3 loop: CASSERGMGLADTQYF. Written as DNA, the CDR3 is TGCGCCAGCAGTGAGCGAGGGATGGGGCTCGCGGATACGCAGTATTTT.

This clone was observed once. The chain carries TRBV28 and TRBJ2-7; the match to TRBD1 covers 7 bases. CDR3 length: 14 amino acids. Germline values: CDR1 MDHEN, CDR2 SYDVKM. V lost 5 bases to trimming and J lost 3 bases; unmatched junction nucleotides: 7. DNA of the CDR3: TGTGCCAGCAGTCTCCCGGGACAGATCTACGAGCAGTACTTC. This translates into CASSLPGQIYEQYF.

The chain joins TRBV7-9 to TRBJ1-1, with D uncertain. The V gene's germline CDR1 is SEHNR and CDR2 FQNEAQ (reference sequence). With 5 bases removed from V and 2 bases from J, the gap between germline ends came to 6 bases. CDR3 length: 12 amino acids. In DNA form, the CDR3 reads TGTGCCAGCAGCCCCATCAACACTGAAGCTTTCTTT. Protein: CASSPINTEAFF.

J is TRBJ1-1 and V is TRBV29-1; tentative D call: TRBD1 (6 bases). The germline V and J ends were trimmed by 7 bases and 0 bases, with 12 bases remaining between them. This CDR3 has 13 amino acids. Germline V gene sequence: CDR1 SQVTM, CDR2 ANQGSEA. The CDR3: CSAERGMNTEAFF. DNA for the CDR3: TGCAGCGCCGAAAGGGGGATGAACACTGAAGCTTTCTTT.